Listed here is a single T cell receptor beta chain. Germline lookup yields CDR1 SGHNT and CDR2 YYREEE (reference sequence). The V end was cut by 3 bases, the J end by 5 bases, with 11 bases between. This CDR3 comprises 13 residues. Per the original data handling: How many nucleated cells were present was estimated from reference gene primer amplification. Assay: immunoSEQ multiplex PCR; the TCRdb copy retains only in-frame clones and omits some. The V and J calls and clone size were taken over from that table, and D and trimming were inferred from the DNA. The sample contains over 85,000 clones, approximately 90% of which appear only once. The sample comes from a study of blood T cell repertoires in COVID-19. In the study overall: Material from acute and convalescent COVID-19 was sourced from the United States, Italy and Spain. Sample material is recorded as cDNA or gDNA derived from T cells, B-cell-depleted T cells, or PBMCs.

The sequenced sample consisted of peripheral blood. The J gene is TRBJ2-5, the V gene TRBV5-4; TRBD2 might be the D (6 bases). This TCR derives from a human donor with active COVID-19. The donor label of this sample is uncertain. The DNA for the CDR3 is TGTGCCAGCAGCTCGGGGGTGGGCGAGACCCAGTACTTC. Its translation: CASSSGVGETQYF.